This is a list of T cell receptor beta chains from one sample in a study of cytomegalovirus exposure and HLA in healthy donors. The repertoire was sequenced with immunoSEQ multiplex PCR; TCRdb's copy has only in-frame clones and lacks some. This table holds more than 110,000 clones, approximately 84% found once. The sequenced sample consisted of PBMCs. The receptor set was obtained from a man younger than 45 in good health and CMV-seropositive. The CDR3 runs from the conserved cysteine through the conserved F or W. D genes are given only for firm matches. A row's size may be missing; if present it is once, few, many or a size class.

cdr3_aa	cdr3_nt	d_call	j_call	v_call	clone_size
CASTAMWANYGYTF	TGTGCCAGCACAGCGATGTGGGCTAACTATGGCTACACCTTC	-	TRBJ1-2	TRBV7-9	-
CAWSGYVPGEQYF	TGTGCCTGGAGTGGATACGTTCCGGGCGAGCAGTACTTC	-	TRBJ2-7	TRBV30	-
CASSGTGGNQPQHF	TGTGCCAGTAGTGGGACAGGGGGCAATCAGCCCCAGCATTTT	TRBD1	TRBJ1-5	TRBV19	-
CASSFRTGRNTEAFF	TGTGCCAGCAGTTTCAGGACAGGGCGTAACACTGAAGCTTTCTTT	TRBD1	TRBJ1-1	TRBV28	few
CASRDSSNAFNQPQHF	TGTGCCAGTAGGGACAGTTCGAACGCTTTCAATCAGCCCCAGCATTTT	-	TRBJ1-5	TRBV19	-
CASSQPRNRDNEQFF	TGCGCCAGCAGCCAACCGAGGAACAGGGACAATGAGCAGTTCTTC	-	TRBJ2-1	TRBV4-1	-
CASSLEYEQYF	TGTGCCAGCAGTTTAGAGTACGAGCAGTACTTC	-	TRBJ2-7	TRBV28	-
CASSQQPGQVNEKLFF	TGTGCCAGCTCTCAGCAACCGGGACAAGTTAATGAAAAACTGTTTTTT	-	TRBJ1-4	TRBV18	-
CASSFGSGEETQYF	TGTGCCAGCAGCTTCGGTAGCGGGGAAGAGACCCAGTACTTC	TRBD2	TRBJ2-5	TRBV7-3	-
CASSFPGTGVNEQFF	TGTGCCAGCAGTTTCCCCGGGACAGGGGTAAATGAGCAGTTCTTC	TRBD1	TRBJ2-1	TRBV27	-
CASSRGRQIPYNEQFF	TGTGCCAGCAGCAGGGGGCGGCAGATTCCTTACAATGAGCAGTTCTTC	TRBD1	TRBJ2-1	TRBV7-2	-
CASSLGQGVEKLFF	TGTGCCAGCAGCTTAGGCCAGGGGGTAGAAAAACTGTTTTTT	TRBD1	TRBJ1-4	TRBV7-2	-
CASSIGGQGWNEQFF	TGTGCCAGTAGTATTGGAGGACAGGGTTGGAATGAGCAGTTCTTC	TRBD1	TRBJ2-1	TRBV19	-
CAWSFGQGSEKLFF	TGTGCCTGGAGTTTTGGACAGGGGAGTGAAAAACTGTTTTTT	TRBD1	TRBJ1-4	TRBV30	once
CASRAGSADHYGYTF	TGTGCCAGCAGAGCAGGGTCGGCAGATCACTATGGCTACACCTTC	-	TRBJ1-2	TRBV27	once
CASSVDGWGVNTEAFF	TGTGCCAGCAGCGTAGATGGCTGGGGGGTAAACACTGAAGCTTTCTTT	-	TRBJ1-1	TRBV9	-
CASSAGQGEAFF	TGTGCCAGCAGCGCTGGACAGGGTGAAGCTTTCTTT	TRBD1	TRBJ1-1	TRBV9	few
CASSDSGDRGSGYTF	TGTGCCAGCAGTGACTCGGGGGACAGGGGTTCCGGCTACACCTTC	TRBD1	TRBJ1-2	TRBV6-4	-
CASSQDGGGSGELFF	TGTGCCAGCAGCCAAGATGGAGGGGGCTCCGGGGAGCTGTTTTTT	-	TRBJ2-2	TRBV4-2	-
CASSLTAGVFGTGELFF	TGCGCCAGCAGCCTAACTGCAGGGGTCTTTGGCACCGGGGAGCTGTTTTTT	-	TRBJ2-2	TRBV5-1	-
CASSTRQAGELFF	TGTGCCAGCAGCACACGACAGGCCGGGGAGCTGTTTTTT	-	TRBJ2-2	TRBV7-9	-
CAISPGMEQPQHF	TGTGCCATCAGTCCGGGGATGGAGCAGCCCCAGCATTTT	-	TRBJ1-5	TRBV10-3	-
CASSPNRLWRGGGTDTQYF	TGTGCCAGCAGCCCAAACAGGCTCTGGAGGGGCGGGGGGACAGATACGCAGTATTTT	TRBD2	TRBJ2-3	TRBV11-3	-
CAITEEGGPYEQYF	TGTGCCATCACGGAGGAAGGGGGCCCCTACGAGCAGTACTTC	TRBD1	TRBJ2-7	TRBV10-3	-
CASSFDRETEAFF	TGTGCCAGCAGCTTCGACAGGGAGACTGAAGCTTTCTTT	TRBD1	TRBJ1-1	TRBV7-9	-
CASSLQGLTTNTEAFF	TGCGCCAGCAGCTTGCAGGGGTTAACTACGAACACTGAAGCTTTCTTT	-	TRBJ1-1	TRBV5-1	-
CASTTGGGGDQPQHF	TGTGCCAGCACAACCGGCGGGGGAGGGGACCAGCCCCAGCATTTT	-	TRBJ1-5	TRBV28	-
CSAIPTAGSEQFF	TGCAGCGCAATCCCTACAGCTGGGAGTGAGCAGTTCTTC	-	TRBJ2-1	TRBV29-1	once
CAWASIDRYNEQFF	TGTGCCTGGGCCTCGATCGACAGGTACAATGAGCAGTTCTTC	-	TRBJ2-1	TRBV30	-
CASSFRTGPGNTIYF	TGTGCCAGCAGCTTCAGGACAGGGCCTGGAAACACCATATATTTT	TRBD1	TRBJ1-3	TRBV13	-
CASSRDGRRGGRYEQYF	TGCGCCAGCAGCCGGGATGGGCGTCGGGGGGGCCGATACGAGCAGTACTTC	TRBD2	TRBJ2-7	TRBV4-1	-
CASSEQGVGTEAFF	TGCGCCAGCAGCGAACAAGGAGTGGGCACTGAAGCTTTCTTT	-	TRBJ1-1	TRBV5-1	-
CASSGLALDTQYF	TGTGCCAGCAGCGGACTAGCTCTAGATACGCAGTATTTT	TRBD2	TRBJ2-3	TRBV6-5	-
CASSPGQGSNEKLFF	TGTGCCAGCAGCCCCGGACAGGGCAGTAATGAAAAACTGTTTTTT	TRBD1	TRBJ1-4	TRBV2	-
CASSLSGSGQLFTGELFF	TGTGCCAGCAGTTTATCGGGGTCGGGACAGCTCTTCACCGGGGAGCTGTTTTTT	TRBD1	TRBJ2-2	TRBV27	once
CASKYGGETQYF	TGTGCCAGCAAGTACGGGGGGGAGACCCAGTACTTC	TRBD2	TRBJ2-5	TRBV6-1	-
CASSPGLAGTPYEQYF	TGCGCCAGCAGCCCGGGACTAGCGGGGACCCCCTACGAGCAGTACTTC	TRBD2	TRBJ2-7	TRBV5-1	-
CASSISGGAPDTQYF	TGCGCCAGCAGCATTAGCGGGGGGGCCCCAGATACGCAGTATTTT	TRBD2	TRBJ2-3	TRBV5-1	-
CASSEQGQNYGYTF	TGTGCCAGCAGTGAACAGGGCCAGAACTATGGCTACACCTTC	-	TRBJ1-2	TRBV2	-
CASSGAPPSGSFGANVLTF	TGCGCCAGCAGCGGGGCCCCGCCTAGCGGGAGTTTTGGGGCCAACGTCCTGACTTTC	TRBD2	TRBJ2-6	TRBV5-1	-
CASSFGRPLHF	TGTGCCAGCAGTTTCGGGAGGCCCCTCCACTTT	-	TRBJ1-6	TRBV28	-
CASSLTRTNEQFF	TGTGCCAGCAGCTTGACTCGAACCAATGAGCAGTTCTTC	-	TRBJ2-1	TRBV7-3	-
CASSLGLAGTGQETQYF	TGTGCCAGCAGCCTCGGACTAGCGGGGACGGGGCAAGAGACCCAGTACTTC	TRBD2	TRBJ2-5	TRBV9	-
CASNRSGESPTYEQYF	TGTGCCAGCAACCGTTCAGGGGAGTCACCTACCTACGAGCAGTACTTC	-	TRBJ2-7	TRBV5-8	-
CASSLITGTPFYGYTF	TGTGCCAGCAGCTTAATAACAGGAACACCCTTCTATGGCTACACCTTC	-	TRBJ1-2	TRBV13	-
CASEVWSSGANVLTF	TGTGCCAGCGAAGTCTGGAGCTCTGGGGCCAACGTCCTGACTTTC	-	TRBJ2-6	TRBV2	-